A single sample is the source of the 19 T cell receptor beta chains below, sequenced in a study of T cell responses to AZD1222 COVID-19 vaccine. Some clones are missing from TCRdb's copy, which holds only in-frame ones; the method was immunoSEQ multiplex PCR. The sample records about 100,000 clones, about nine tenths being singletons. Sequenced here: peripheral blood, sampled on day 0 of AZD1222 vaccination. The receptors stem from an adult in good health.

This chain uses TRBV14 with TRBJ2-2, with D perhaps matching TRBD2 (5 bases). The CDR3 contains 14 residues. Germline lookup yields CDR1 SGHDN and CDR2 FVKESK. V was cut by 5 bases and J by 6 bases, with 13 bases left in between. The CDR3 DNA sequence: TGTGCCAGCAGCTTTAGCGTTACGGCCGGGGAGCTGTTTTTT. Amino acid sequence: CASSFSVTAGELFF.

The chain joins TRBV7-9 to TRBJ1-4; D not resolved. CDR1 and CDR2 (germline): SEHNR, FQNEAQ (reference sequence). This CDR3 is built from 15 residues. V shed 5 bases and J shed 0 bases, with 10 bases lying between them. CDR3 protein: CASSHPRTTNEKLFF. The CDR3 DNA reads as TGTGCCAGCAGCCACCCACGGACAACTAATGAAAAACTGTTTTTT.

CDR3 protein: CASSPAGALQETQYF. The CDR3 DNA follows: TGTGCCAGCAGCCCAGCGGGGGCCCTTCAAGAGACCCAGTACTTC. This chain uses TRBV9 with TRBJ2-5; 8 bases line up with TRBD2. The CDR3 loop spans 15 amino acids. CDR1 is SGDLS, CDR2 YYNGEE, per germline. Unmatched junction bases numbered 7, after V lost 4 bases and J lost 2 bases.

The rearrangement joins TRBV18 to TRBJ1-6; tentatively, D is TRBD1 (6 bases). Germline V gene data show CDR1 as KGHSH and CDR2 as LQKENI. V was shortened by 1 base and J by 8 bases, with 15 bases between the two germline ends. This CDR3 comprises 16 residues. The CDR3 DNA is TGTGCCAGCTCACCACGCGATCAGGGGTGGGATTCACCCCTCCACTTT. Amino acids: CASSPRDQGWDSPLHF.

This chain connects TRBV7-9 to TRBJ2-2; 9 positions agree with TRBD2. With V trimmed by 10 bases and J by 0 bases, 6 bases remained unmatched. Germline loops: CDR1 SEHNR, CDR2 FQNEAQ (reference sequence). This CDR3 region has 15 residues. CDR3 in DNA: TGTGCCAACGAGGGGACTAGCTCGAACACCGGGGAGCTGTTTTTT. The encoded protein is CANEGTSSNTGELFF.

The chain employs TRBV5-1 and TRBJ2-7, with D maybe TRBD2 (6 bases). In germline, CDR1 is SGHRS, CDR2 YFSETQ. V gave up 1 base and J gave up 3 bases, with 11 bases separating them. The CDR3 length is 14 residues. This CDR3 is CASSLRGSIYEQYF. The CDR3 DNA follows: TGCGCCAGCAGCTTGCGGGGGAGTATCTACGAGCAGTACTTC.

The genes are TRBV5-4 and TRBJ1-1, with D perhaps matching TRBD1 (5 bases). V lost 0 bases and J 1 base, leaving 7 bases between the germline ends. Germline V gene data show CDR1 as SGHNT and CDR2 as YYREEE (reference sequence). The CDR3 totals 14 residues. CDR3 amino acids: CASSLGQSNTEAFF. The CDR3 nucleotides read TGTGCCAGCAGCTTGGGACAGTCGAACACTGAAGCTTTCTTT. Supplemented by reference TRBV5-4 and TRBJ1-1, the full variable domain reads ETGVTQSPTHLIKTRGQQVTLRCSSQSGHNTVSWYQQALGQGPQFIFQYYREEENGRGNFPPRFSGLQFPNYSSELNVNALELDDSALYLCASSLGQSNTEAFFGQGTRLTVV.

This chain connects TRBV14 to TRBJ2-7, with D perhaps TRBD1 (5 bases). Germline CDR1 and CDR2: SGHDN and FVKESK. V was trimmed by 1 base and J by 9 bases, leaving 10 bases between them. The CDR3 sequence is 12 residues long. The DNA for the CDR3 is TGTGCCAGCAGCCAAGTAGGGGCCAGGCAGTACTTC. Protein product: CASSQVGARQYF.

This chain uses TRBV10-1 with TRBJ2-1, with 8 bases aligning to TRBD1. Trimming cost V 0 bases and J 3 bases; bases outside gene matches: 10. CDR3 size: 18 residues. Germline V gene sequence: CDR1 WNHNN, CDR2 SYGVQD (reference sequence). CDR3 DNA sequence: TGCGCCAGCAGTGAGTCAGTTCCTGACAGGGGAGGCTACAATGAGCAGTTCTTC. This gives the protein CASSESVPDRGGYNEQFF.

This clone was picked up one time. This chain connects TRBV28 to TRBJ1-6; D not resolved. CDR3 length equals 14 residues. Trimming removed 2 bases at V and 6 bases at J, with 8 bases between. Germline V gene lookup returns CDR1 MDHEN and CDR2 SYDVKM. In DNA, the CDR3 is TGTGCCAGCAGTTTAGCCTGGGGTAATTCACCCCTCCACTTT. Amino acid sequence: CASSLAWGNSPLHF.

The V and J genes are TRBV30 and TRBJ2-5; tentative D call: TRBD2 (6 bases). CDR3 size: 15 residues. V was shortened by 5 bases and J by 5 bases, with 21 bases between the two germline ends. CDR1 is GTSNPN and CDR2 is SVGIG in the germline V gene (reference sequence). CDR3 coding DNA: TGTGCCTGGGGGAAGGAGCTAGCGAATTGGGAGACCCAGTACTTC. It is translated as CAWGKELANWETQYF. The complete variable domain, with remaining parts taken from reference TRBV30 and TRBJ2-5, reads SQTIHQWPATLVQPVGSPLSLECTVEGTSNPNLYWYRQAAGRGLQLLFYSVGIGQISSEVPQNLSASRPQDRQFILSSKKLLLSDSGFYLCAWGKELANWETQYFGPGTRLLVL.

The chain uses TRBV29-1 and TRBJ2-1; a weak D match, TRBD2 (6 bases). The V gene lost 4 bases and the J gene lost 9 bases, with 16 bases spanning the gap. The length of the CDR3 is 13 residues. The germline CDR1 and CDR2 sequences are SQVTM and ANQGSEA. This CDR3 reads CSVGSGEGGEQFF. The CDR3 DNA is TGCAGCGTTGGATCGGGAGAAGGTGGTGAGCAGTTCTTC.

This clone occurred a few times. Other nucleotide sequences in the sample specify the same CDR3. The CDR3 coding sequence is TGCGCCAGCAGCTTGGCAGGAAGCAATCAGCCCCAGCATTTT. It codes for CASSLAGSNQPQHF. V usage is TRBV5-1 and J usage is TRBJ1-5; D gene unclear. This CDR3 has 14 residues. The V gene's germline CDR1 is SGHRS and CDR2 YFSETQ. Trimming shortened V by 0 bases and J by 1 base, and 5 bases separated the two germline ends.

The rearrangement joins TRBV7-3 to TRBJ2-2; 12 nucleotides align to TRBD2. This CDR3 has 16 amino acids. The V and J ends lost 5 bases and 4 bases, in that order; junction bases with no gene match: 5. CDR1 and CDR2 from the germline V gene are SGHTA and FQGTGA. This CDR3 is CASSPQGLAGTGELFF. CDR3 nucleotides: TGTGCCAGCAGCCCCCAGGGACTAGCGGGCACCGGGGAGCTGTTTTTT.

CDR3 in amino acids: CASSLPPGQALDLYGYTF. The DNA of the CDR3 is TGCGCCAGCAGCCTCCCTCCGGGACAGGCCCTGGACCTCTATGGCTACACCTTC. The chain is built from TRBV5-1 and TRBJ1-2; TRBD1 matches at 8 bases. Germline-derived CDR1 and CDR2 are SGHRS and YFSETQ. CDR3 length: 18 residues. The ends lost 4 bases at V and 4 bases at J; junction bases unmatched: 18.

The J gene is TRBJ1-1, the V gene TRBV9; 12 bases align to TRBD1. The CDR3 loop spans 16 amino acids. Germline V gives CDR1 SGDLS, CDR2 YYNGEE. The V and J ends lost 4 bases and 7 bases, in that order; junction bases with no gene match: 11. The DNA of the CDR3 is TGTGCCAGCAGCCTTTCCCGGGACAGGGGGCCCGGTGAAGCTTTCTTT. Encoded protein: CASSLSRDRGPGEAFF.

The chain employs TRBV27 and TRBJ2-2; D gene unclear. Trimming took off 4 bases at V and 6 bases at J, with 15 bases between the two ends. CDR3 size: 15 residues. Germline V lookup: CDR1 MNHEY, CDR2 SMNVEV (reference sequence). Written as DNA, the CDR3 is TGTGCCAGCAGTTGGGCCAGCCTTGGGTCCGGGGAGCTGTTTTTT. This codes for CASSWASLGSGELFF.

The V and J genes are TRBV28 and TRBJ1-6; no firm D call. CDR3 length: 13 amino acids. Per germline, CDR1 MDHEN and CDR2 SYDVKM. The germline V and J ends were trimmed by 4 bases and 8 bases, with 9 bases remaining between them. The CDR3 DNA reads TGTGCCAGCAGTTATCGACGGGATTCACCCCTCCACTTT. It specifies CASSYRRDSPLHF. The full variable domain, with the rest looked up from reference TRBV28 and TRBJ1-6, is DVKVTQSSRYLVKRTGEKVFLECVQDMDHENMFWYRQDPGLGLRLIYFSYDVKMKEKGDIPEGYSVSREKKERFSLILESASTNQTSMYLCASSYRRDSPLHFGNGTRLTVT.

V and J are TRBV6-5 and TRBJ2-7; D is perhaps TRBD2 (6 bases). The CDR3 has 16 residues. V dropped 0 bases and J dropped 0 bases, with 12 bases sitting between them. CDR1 and CDR2 (germline): MNHEY, SVGAGI. The CDR3: CASSYSRTTSSYEQYF. CDR3 coding DNA: TGTGCCAGCAGTTACTCACGGACTACAAGCTCCTACGAGCAGTACTTC.